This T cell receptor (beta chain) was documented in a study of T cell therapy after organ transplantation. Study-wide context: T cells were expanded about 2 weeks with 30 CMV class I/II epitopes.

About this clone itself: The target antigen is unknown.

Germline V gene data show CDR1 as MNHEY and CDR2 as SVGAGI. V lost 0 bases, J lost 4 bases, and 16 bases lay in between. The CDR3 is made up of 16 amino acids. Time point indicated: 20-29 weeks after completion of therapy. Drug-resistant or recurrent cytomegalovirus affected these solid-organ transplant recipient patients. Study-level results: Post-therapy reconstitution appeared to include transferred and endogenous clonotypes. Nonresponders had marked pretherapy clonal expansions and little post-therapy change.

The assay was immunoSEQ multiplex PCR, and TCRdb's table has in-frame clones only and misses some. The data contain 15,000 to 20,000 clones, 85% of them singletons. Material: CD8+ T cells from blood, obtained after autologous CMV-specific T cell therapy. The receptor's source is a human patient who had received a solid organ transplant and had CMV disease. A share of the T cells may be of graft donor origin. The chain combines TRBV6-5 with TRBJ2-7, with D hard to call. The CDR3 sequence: CASSYSQGPKPYEQYF. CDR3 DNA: TGTGCCAGCAGTTACTCTCAAGGACCAAAGCCTTACGAGCAGTACTTC.